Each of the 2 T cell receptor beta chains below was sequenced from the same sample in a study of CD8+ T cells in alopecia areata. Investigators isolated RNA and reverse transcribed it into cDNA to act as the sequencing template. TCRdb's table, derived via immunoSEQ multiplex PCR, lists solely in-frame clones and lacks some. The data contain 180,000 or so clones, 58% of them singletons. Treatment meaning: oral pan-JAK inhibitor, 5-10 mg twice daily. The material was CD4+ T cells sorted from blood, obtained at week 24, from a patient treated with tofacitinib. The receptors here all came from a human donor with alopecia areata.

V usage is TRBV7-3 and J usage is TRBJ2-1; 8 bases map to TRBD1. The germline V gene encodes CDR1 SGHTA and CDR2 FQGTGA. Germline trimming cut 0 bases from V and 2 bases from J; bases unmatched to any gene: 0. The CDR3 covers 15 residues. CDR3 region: CASSLTQGAYNEQFF. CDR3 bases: TGTGCCAGCAGCTTAACACAGGGGGCCTACAATGAGCAGTTCTTC. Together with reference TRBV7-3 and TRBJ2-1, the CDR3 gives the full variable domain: GAGVSQTPSNKVTEKGKYVELRCDPISGHTALYWYRQSLGQGPEFLIYFQGTGAADDSGLPNDRFFAVRPEGSVSTLKIQRTERGDSAVYLCASSLTQGAYNEQFFGPGTRLTVL.

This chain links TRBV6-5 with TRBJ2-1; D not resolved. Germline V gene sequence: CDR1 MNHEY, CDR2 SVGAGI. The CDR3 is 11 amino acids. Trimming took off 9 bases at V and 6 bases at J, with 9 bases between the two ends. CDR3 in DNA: TGTGCCAGAAAGGAAGTCAATGAGCAGTTCTTC. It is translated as CARKEVNEQFF.